The clone carrying this TCR beta chain was recorded once. Its antigen is currently unknown. RNA transcripts were the template, and TCR beta CDR3 regions were amplified from them. The workflow started with a first-round RT-PCR run with HTBI primers and then moved on to a second-round multiplex PCR. TCRdb analysed the multiplex PCR reads with MiXCR anew, one entry per CDR3 protein. The sample yields over a million distinct CDR3 sequences, 36% seen once. This entry is derived from a study of Graves' ophthalmopathy and Graves' hyperthyroidism. Whole-study results and caveats: Blood repertoires reportedly contained most expanded thyroid clonotypes above 0.001 frequency.

The length of the CDR3 is 15 residues. Trimming took off 7 bases at V and 8 bases at J, with 20 bases between the two ends. Germline V gene data show CDR1 as SNHLY and CDR2 as FYNNEI. The V and J genes are TRBV2 and TRBJ1-4, with D perhaps matching TRBD1 (5 bases). The sequence derives from an adult man with Graves' hyperthyroidism. Sequencing was performed on peripheral blood or thyroid tissue (not recorded which). The CDR3 DNA follows: TGTGCCAGCACCTTCCGGGACTCCTGGGCGGAAAAACTGTTTTTT. This gives the protein CASTFRDSWAEKLFF. The complete variable domain, with remaining parts taken from reference TRBV2 and TRBJ1-4, reads EPEVTQTPSHQVTQMGQEVILRCVPISNHLYFYWYRQILGQKVEFLVSFYNNEISEKSEIFDDQFSVERPDGSNFTLKIRSTKLEDSAMYFCASTFRDSWAEKLFFGSGTQLSVL.